Below, one T cell receptor (beta chain) is given with its context. Antigen unknown. The entry originates in a study of shared clonotypes between healthy human individuals. Turning to the study itself: Samples came from a couple of female and three male donors aged 18 to 49. Every donor yielded three CD4 naive, three CD4 memory, two CD8 naive and one CD8 memory plate. Study-wide results and limits: Researchers sampled only blood; tissue repertoires likely differ.

The length of the CDR3 is 14 residues. Germline V gene data show CDR1 as PRHDT and CDR2 as FYEKMQ (reference sequence). Trimming took off 6 bases at V and 0 bases at J, with 11 bases between the two ends. Generated by immunoSEQ multiplex PCR, the TCRdb table keeps only in-frame clones and is missing some. The repertoire holds more than 1.2 million clones, with roughly 98.5% as singletons. Subsets obtained from CD4+ cells comprised CD45RA+ naive and CD45RA-negative memory cells. The sequence came from a man aged 30-40 years in good health. The sequenced material came from naive CD4+ T cells sorted from blood. Subset here: CD45RA+ positively selected. V gene TRBV13 combines with J gene TRBJ1-1; TRBD1 might be the D (5 bases). For the CDR3, the DNA is TGTGCCAGCAGTCCCGGACACCTGAACACTGAAGCTTTCTTT. Translation: CASSPGHLNTEAFF.